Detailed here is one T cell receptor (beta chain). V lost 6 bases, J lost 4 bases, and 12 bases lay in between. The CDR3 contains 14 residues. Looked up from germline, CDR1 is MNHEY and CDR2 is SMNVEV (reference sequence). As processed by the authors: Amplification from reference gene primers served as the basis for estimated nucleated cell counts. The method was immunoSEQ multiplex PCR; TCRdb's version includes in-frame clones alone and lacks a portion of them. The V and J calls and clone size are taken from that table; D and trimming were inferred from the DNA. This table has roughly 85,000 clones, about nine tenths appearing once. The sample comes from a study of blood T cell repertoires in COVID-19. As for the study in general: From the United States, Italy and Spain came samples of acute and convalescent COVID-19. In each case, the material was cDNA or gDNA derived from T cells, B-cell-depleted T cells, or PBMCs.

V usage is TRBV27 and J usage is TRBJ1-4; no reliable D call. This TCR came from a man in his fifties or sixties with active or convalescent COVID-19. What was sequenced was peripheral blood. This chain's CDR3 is CASRPHSSNEKLFF. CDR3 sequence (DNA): TGTGCCAGCAGACCGCACAGCAGTAATGAAAAACTGTTTTTT.